A single sample gave rise to the 9 T cell receptor beta chains below, sequenced in a study of T-cell reconstitution after alpha-beta-depleted transplantation in children. For TCRbeta, the library was prepared with unique molecular identifiers. TCRdb analysed the PCR reads with MiXCR anew, one entry per CDR3 protein. The table has some 550,000 distinct CDR3 sequences, around 20% seen once. Specimen: PBMCs from the stem cell graft donor, collected from the stem cell graft. The receptor source for this set is a human donor who donated a stem cell graft to a child with acute lymphoblastic leukemia.

This clonotype was observed a handful of times. The chain uses TRBV5-1 and TRBJ2-7; TRBD2 aligns across 9 bases. Germline V gives CDR1 SGHRS, CDR2 YFSETQ. V lost 2 bases, J lost 5 bases, and 5 bases stayed unmatched. The CDR3 consists of 14 residues. As DNA, the CDR3 is TGCGCCAGCAGCTTTAGCGGGAGTGTCGACGAGCAGTACTTC. It translates to CASSFSGSVDEQYF.

This clonotype has only a few counts. The chain joins TRBV7-9 to TRBJ2-6; D remains unclear. The CDR3 loop spans 17 amino acids. Germline V gene data show CDR1 as SEHNR and CDR2 as FQNEAQ (reference sequence). V was clipped by 5 bases and J by 3 bases, with 17 bases between them. This CDR3 reads CASSRSGLSLGANVLTF. In DNA, the CDR3 is TGTGCCAGCAGCAGATCCGGCCTTTCCCTTGGGGCCAACGTCCTGACTTTC.

CDR3 protein: CASREGAEAFF. As DNA, the CDR3 is TGCGCCAGCAGGGAAGGCGCTGAAGCTTTCTTT. The chain has TRBV4-1 and TRBJ1-1; no clear D. Germline CDR1 reads MGHRA; CDR2 reads YSYEKL. The CDR3 extends over 11 amino acids. The V end was cut by 6 bases, the J end by 6 bases, with 8 bases between.

The J gene is TRBJ1-3, the V gene TRBV6-5, with D tentatively TRBD1 (5 bases). The CDR3 is 17 residues long. Germline V gene data show CDR1 as MNHEY and CDR2 as SVGAGI. Trimming took 4 bases from V and 2 from J, leaving 18 bases between them. CDR3 residues: CASSSLTGATAGNTIYF. The CDR3 DNA sequence: TGTGCCAGCAGTTCCTTAACCGGGGCGACGGCTGGAAACACCATATATTTT.

This clonotype was picked up a small number of times. The genes are TRBV7-2 and TRBJ2-2, with D uncertain. The germline V and J ends were trimmed by 1 base and 4 bases, with 7 bases remaining between them. From germline, CDR1 is SGHTA and CDR2 FQGNSA. The CDR3 contains 14 residues. CDR3 sequence (DNA): TGTGCCAGCAGCTTAGTAATTCCCACCGGGGAGCTGTTTTTT. It is translated as CASSLVIPTGELFF.

The chain couples TRBV7-3 to TRBJ2-3; D perhaps matches TRBD2 (6 bases). CDR1 and CDR2 from the germline V gene are SGHTA and FQGTGA. V lost 5 bases and J 3 bases, leaving 15 bases between the germline ends. There are 15 residues in the CDR3. DNA of the CDR3: TGTGCCAGCAGCCCGACTAGTAGAGAGACAGATACGCAGTATTTT. Protein sequence: CASSPTSRETDTQYF.

In DNA form, the CDR3 reads TGTGCCAGCAGTTTAGTCCCAGGGGGCTCTGGGCAGCCCCAGCATTTT. This codes for CASSLVPGGSGQPQHF. This chain links TRBV12-3 or TRBV12-4 with TRBJ1-5; TRBD1 aligns across 8 bases. The V and J ends lost 1 base and 7 bases, in that order; junction bases with no gene match: 9. This CDR3 is built from 16 residues.

This clonotype has only a few counts. The J gene is TRBJ1-5, the V gene TRBV4-1, with 7 bases identical to TRBD1. The CDR3 is 14 amino acids. The germline gives CDR1 MGHRA, CDR2 YSYEKL. V dropped 3 bases and J dropped 4; count of bases not matched to a gene: 3. CDR3 region: CASSQTGLNQPQHF. CDR3 sequence (DNA): TGCGCCAGCAGCCAGACAGGGCTAAATCAGCCCCAGCATTTT.

This clonotype was counted between two and nine times. The rearrangement joins TRBV20-1 to TRBJ2-2; D remains ambiguous. In germline, CDR1 is DFQATT, CDR2 SNEGSKA (reference sequence). The CDR3 is 13 amino acids. V was shortened by 6 bases and J by 2 bases, with 10 bases between the two germline ends. The CDR3 region has the DNA TGCAGTGCCGGGCAGTCCAACACCGGGGAGCTGTTTTTT. Translating it yields CSAGQSNTGELFF.